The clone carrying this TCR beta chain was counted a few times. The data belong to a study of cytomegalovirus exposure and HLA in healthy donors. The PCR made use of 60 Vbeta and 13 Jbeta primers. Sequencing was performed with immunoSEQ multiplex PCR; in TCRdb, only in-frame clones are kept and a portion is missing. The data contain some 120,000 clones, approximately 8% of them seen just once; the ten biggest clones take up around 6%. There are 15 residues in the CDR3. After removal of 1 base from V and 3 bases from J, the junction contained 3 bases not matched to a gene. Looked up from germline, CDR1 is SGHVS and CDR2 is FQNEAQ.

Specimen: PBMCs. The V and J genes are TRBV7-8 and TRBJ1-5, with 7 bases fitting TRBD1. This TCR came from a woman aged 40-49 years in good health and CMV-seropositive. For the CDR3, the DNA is TGTGCCAGCAGCTTAGTGACAGGGATCAATCAGCCCCAGCATTTT. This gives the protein CASSLVTGINQPQHF.